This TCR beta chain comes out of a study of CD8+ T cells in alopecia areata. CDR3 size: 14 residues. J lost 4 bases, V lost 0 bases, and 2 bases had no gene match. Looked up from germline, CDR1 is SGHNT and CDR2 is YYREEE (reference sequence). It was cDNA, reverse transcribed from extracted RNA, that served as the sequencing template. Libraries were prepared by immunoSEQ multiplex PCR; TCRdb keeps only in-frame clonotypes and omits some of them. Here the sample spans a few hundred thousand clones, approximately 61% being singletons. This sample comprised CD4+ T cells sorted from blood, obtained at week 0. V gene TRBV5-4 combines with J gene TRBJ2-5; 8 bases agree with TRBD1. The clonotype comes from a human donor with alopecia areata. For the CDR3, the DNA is TGTGCCAGCAGCTTGGACAGGGGGGTAGAGACCCAGTACTTC. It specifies CASSLDRGVETQYF.